The 7 T cell receptor beta chains presented below share a single source sample, sequenced in a study of patients and donors after allogeneic stem cell transplantation. MiXCR was run by TCRdb on the RT-PCR reads, yielding one entry per CDR3 protein. The sample has about 400,000 distinct CDR3 sequences; roughly 17% are singletons. Sequencing was performed on blood, either unsorted or a sorted T cell fraction (not recorded which). Source of these receptors: a human donor who was either an allogeneic HSCT recipient or a stem cell or donor lymphocyte infusion donor (not recorded which). It is not recorded whose cells these are; they may come from a transplant donor.

The J gene is TRBJ2-7, the V gene TRBV30; perhaps TRBD2 as D (6 bases). The CDR3 is 14 amino acids. Per the germline V gene, CDR1 is GTSNPN and CDR2 is SVGIG (reference sequence). Trimming left V 4 bases short and J 2 bases short, with 15 bases between. CDR3 amino acids: CAWISSGLTYEQYF. CDR3 nucleotides: TGTGCCTGGATAAGTAGCGGCCTTACCTACGAGCAGTACTTC. Together with reference TRBV30 and TRBJ2-7, the CDR3 gives the full variable domain: SQTIHQWPATLVQPVGSPLSLECTVEGTSNPNLYWYRQAAGRGLQLLFYSVGIGQISSEVPQNLSASRPQDRQFILSSKKLLLSDSGFYLCAWISSGLTYEQYFGPGTRLTVT.

V gene TRBV10-3 combines with J gene TRBJ2-2; no clear D gene. The CDR3 loop spans 14 amino acids. CDR1 and CDR2 from the germline V gene are ENHRY and SYGVKD. V dropped 0 bases and J dropped 7 bases, with 9 bases sitting between them. CDR3 loop: CAISESTTDGELFF. CDR3 sequence (DNA): TGTGCCATCAGTGAGTCAACAACGGACGGGGAGCTGTTTTTT.

This clonotype was seen more than once but under ten times. The V and J genes are TRBV7-8 and TRBJ2-7, with D possibly matching TRBD2 (6 bases). The CDR3 has 16 residues. CDR1 and CDR2 (germline): SGHVS, FQNEAQ. V was cut by 5 bases and J by 2 bases, with 19 bases left in between. CDR3: CASSPTSGTFTYEQYF. The CDR3 region has the DNA TGTGCCAGCAGCCCAACCTCCGGGACTTTTACCTACGAGCAGTACTTC.

Ten or more counts support this clonotype. The chain joins TRBV12-3 or TRBV12-4 to TRBJ2-3; 7 nucleotides match TRBD2. There are 16 residues in the CDR3. The V segment lost 5 bases and the J segment 3 bases; nucleotides outside the gene matches: 11. The CDR3 here is CASSGSGRFVTDTQYF. The CDR3 DNA follows: TGTGCCAGCAGTGGTAGCGGGCGATTCGTAACAGATACGCAGTATTTT.

The chain employs TRBV11-2 and TRBJ2-5; 7 bases map to TRBD2. The CDR3 totals 15 residues. Germline V lookup: CDR1 SGHAT, CDR2 FQNNGV. The V and J ends lost 0 bases and 3 bases, in that order; junction bases with no gene match: 4. The CDR3 DNA follows: TGTGCCAGCAGCTTAGAGGCTAGCGGCAAAGAGACCCAGTACTTC. Translated, it gives CASSLEASGKETQYF.

This clonotype was counted only a few times. The V and J genes are TRBV20-1 and TRBJ2-2; maybe TRBD2 (5 bases). This CDR3 is 15 amino acids long. Germline-derived CDR1 and CDR2 are DFQATT and SNEGSKA (reference sequence). V lost 3 bases and J lost 1, with 12 bases in between. CDR3 nucleotides: TGCAGTGCTAGGTTAAGCGGCAAGAACACCGGGGAGCTGTTTTTT. It yields the protein CSARLSGKNTGELFF.

This clonotype was seen a handful of times. The chain couples TRBV11-3 to TRBJ1-1; D is undetermined. The CDR3 runs 17 residues. V was cut by 4 bases and J by 1 base, with 19 bases left in between. The germline CDR1 and CDR2 sequences are SGHNT and YENEEA. Here the CDR3 reads CASSSQEILTSNTEAFF. Here the CDR3 DNA reads TGTGCCAGCAGCTCTCAAGAAATCCTAACCTCGAACACTGAAGCTTTCTTT. The full variable domain, rest sourced from reference TRBV11-3 and TRBJ1-1, is EAGVVQSPRYKIIEKKQPVAFWCNPISGHNTLYWYLQNLGQGPELLIRYENEEAVDDSQLPKDRFSAERLKGVDSTLKIQPAELGDSAVYLCASSSQEILTSNTEAFFGQGTRLTVV.